This T cell receptor beta chain originates from a study of early T cells in non-severe SARS-CoV-2 infection. Across the whole study: Sequenced bulk RNA came from whole blood that was unsorted, and chains were unpaired.

Molecules of cDNA were individually given unique molecular identifiers that were attached to them. TCRdb reprocessed the 5' RACE reads with MiXCR, giving one entry per CDR3 protein. This sample carries roughly 70,000 distinct CDR3 sequences, 20% to 25% of them seen once, and the ten largest clones take more than 15%. Study observations and caveats: The study's VDJdb matching favored anti-spike CD8 responses and missed private and CD4 specificities.

Trimming cost V 10 bases and J 1 base, with 9 bases left between them. Germline CDR1 and CDR2: SNHLY and FYNNEI. This CDR3 is 12 amino acids long. This clonotype was counted a few times. Antigen: not known. V usage is TRBV2 and J usage is TRBJ2-3, with D hard to call. This clonotype was obtained from an adult who was a healthcare worker with PCR-confirmed SARS-CoV-2 infection or an uninfected control (not recorded which). Material: whole blood, obtained at baseline. The CDR3 DNA reads TGTGCCATCCAACCGGGCACAGATACGCAGTATTTT. This gives the protein CAIQPGTDTQYF.